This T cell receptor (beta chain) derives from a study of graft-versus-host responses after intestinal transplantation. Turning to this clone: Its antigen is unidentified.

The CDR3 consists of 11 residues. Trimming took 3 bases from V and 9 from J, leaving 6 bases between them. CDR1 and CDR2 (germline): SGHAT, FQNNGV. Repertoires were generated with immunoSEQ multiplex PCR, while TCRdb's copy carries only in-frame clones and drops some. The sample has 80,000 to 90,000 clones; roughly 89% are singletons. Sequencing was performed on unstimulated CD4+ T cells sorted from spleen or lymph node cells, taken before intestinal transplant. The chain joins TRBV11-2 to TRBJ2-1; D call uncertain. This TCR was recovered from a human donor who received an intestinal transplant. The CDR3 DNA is TGTGCCAGCAGCTTTAAGCGTGAGCAGTTCTTC. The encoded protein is CASSFKREQFF.